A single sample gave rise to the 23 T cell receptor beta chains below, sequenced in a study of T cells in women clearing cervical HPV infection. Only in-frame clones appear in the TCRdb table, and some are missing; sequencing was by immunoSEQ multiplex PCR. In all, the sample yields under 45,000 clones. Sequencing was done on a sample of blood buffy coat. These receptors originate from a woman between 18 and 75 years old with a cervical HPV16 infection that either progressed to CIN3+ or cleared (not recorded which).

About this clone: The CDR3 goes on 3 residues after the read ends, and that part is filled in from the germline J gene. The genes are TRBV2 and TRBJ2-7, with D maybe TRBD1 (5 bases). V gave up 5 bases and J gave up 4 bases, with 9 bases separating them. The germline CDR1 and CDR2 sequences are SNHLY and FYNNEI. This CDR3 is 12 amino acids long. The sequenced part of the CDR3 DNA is TGTGCCAGCAGTCTTAGGGGTTACGAG. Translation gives CASSLRGYE. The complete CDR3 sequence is CASSLRGYEQYF. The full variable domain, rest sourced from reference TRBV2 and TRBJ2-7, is EPEVTQTPSHQVTQMGQEVILRCVPISNHLYFYWYRQILGQKVEFLVSFYNNEISEKSEIFDDQFSVERPDGSNFTLKIRSTKLEDSAMYFCASSLRGYEQYFGPGTRLTVT.

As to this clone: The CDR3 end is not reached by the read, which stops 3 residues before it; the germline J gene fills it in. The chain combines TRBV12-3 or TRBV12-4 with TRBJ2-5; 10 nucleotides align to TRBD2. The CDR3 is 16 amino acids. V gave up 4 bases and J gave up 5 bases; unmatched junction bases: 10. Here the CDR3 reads CASSSPLAGAGETQYF. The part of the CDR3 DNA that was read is TGTGCCAGCAGTTCTCCCCTAGCGGGAGCTGGGGAGACC.

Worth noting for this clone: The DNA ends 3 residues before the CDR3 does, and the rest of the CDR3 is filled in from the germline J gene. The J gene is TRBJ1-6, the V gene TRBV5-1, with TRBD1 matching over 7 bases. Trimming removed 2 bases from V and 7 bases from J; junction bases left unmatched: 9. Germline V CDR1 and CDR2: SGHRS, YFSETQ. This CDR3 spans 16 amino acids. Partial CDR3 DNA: TGCGCCAGCAGCTTCGAGGAGGGGGCTCAGAATTCACCC. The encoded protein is CASSFEEGAQNSP. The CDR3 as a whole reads CASSFEEGAQNSPLHF.

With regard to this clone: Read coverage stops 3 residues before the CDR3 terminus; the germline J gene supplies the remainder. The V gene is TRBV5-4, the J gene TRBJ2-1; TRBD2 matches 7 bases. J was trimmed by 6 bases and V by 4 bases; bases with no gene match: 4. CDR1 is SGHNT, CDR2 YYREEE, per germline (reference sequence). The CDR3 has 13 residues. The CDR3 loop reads CASSPLAFNEQFF. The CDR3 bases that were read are TGTGCCAGCAGCCCACTAGCGTTCAATGAG. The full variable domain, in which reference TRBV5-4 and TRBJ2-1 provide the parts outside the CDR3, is ETGVTQSPTHLIKTRGQQVTLRCSSQSGHNTVSWYQQALGQGPQFIFQYYREEENGRGNFPPRFSGLQFPNYSSELNVNALELDDSALYLCASSPLAFNEQFFGPGTRLTVL.

CDR3 DNA, as far as it was read: TGTGCCAGCAGCATATTACAGGGGCGAGAAACTAATGAAAAA. It translates to CASSILQGRETNEK. The entire CDR3 protein reads CASSILQGRETNEKLFF. The chain is built from TRBV7-8 and TRBJ1-4; 7 bases match TRBD1. The read is 3 residues too short to cover the CDR3 end, so that end is filled in from the germline J gene. The germline CDR1 and CDR2 sequences are SGHVS and FQNEAQ. The CDR3 covers 17 residues. V was pared by 5 bases and J by 1 base, with 10 bases of the junction left unmatched.

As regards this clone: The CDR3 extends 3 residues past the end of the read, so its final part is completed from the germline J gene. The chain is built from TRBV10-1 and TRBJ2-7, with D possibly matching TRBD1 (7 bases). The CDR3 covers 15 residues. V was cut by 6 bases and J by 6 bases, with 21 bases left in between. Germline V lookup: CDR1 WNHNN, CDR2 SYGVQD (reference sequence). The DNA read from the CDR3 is TGCGCCAGCAGCCTAAATCAGGGGGGCATTGGCGAG. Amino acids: CASSLNQGGIGE. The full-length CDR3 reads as CASSLNQGGIGEQYF.

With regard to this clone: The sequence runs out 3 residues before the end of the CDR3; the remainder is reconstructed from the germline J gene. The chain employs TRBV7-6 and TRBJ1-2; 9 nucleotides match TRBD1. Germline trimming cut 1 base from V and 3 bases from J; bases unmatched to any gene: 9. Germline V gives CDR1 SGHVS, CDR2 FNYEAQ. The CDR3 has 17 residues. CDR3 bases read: TGTGCCAGCAGCTTAGGCCCTCGACAGGGGGAGGACTATGGC. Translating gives CASSLGPRQGEDYG. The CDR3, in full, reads CASSLGPRQGEDYGYTF.

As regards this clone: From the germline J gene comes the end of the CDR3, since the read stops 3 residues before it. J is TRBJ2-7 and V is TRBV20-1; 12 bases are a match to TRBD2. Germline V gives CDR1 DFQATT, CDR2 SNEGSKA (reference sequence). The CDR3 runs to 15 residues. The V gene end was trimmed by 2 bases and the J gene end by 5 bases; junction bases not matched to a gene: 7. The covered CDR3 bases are TGCAGTGCTAGATCTACTAGCGGGAGGCGGGACGAG. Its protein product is CSARSTSGRRDE. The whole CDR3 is CSARSTSGRRDEQYF.

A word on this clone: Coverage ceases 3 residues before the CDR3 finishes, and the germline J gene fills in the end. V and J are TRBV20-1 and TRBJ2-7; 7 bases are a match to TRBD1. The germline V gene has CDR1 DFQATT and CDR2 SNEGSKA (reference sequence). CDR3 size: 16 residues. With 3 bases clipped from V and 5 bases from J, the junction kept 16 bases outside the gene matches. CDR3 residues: CSASPVAGTVEDEQYF. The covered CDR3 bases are TGCAGTGCTAGTCCCGTCGCCGGGACAGTTGAGGACGAG.

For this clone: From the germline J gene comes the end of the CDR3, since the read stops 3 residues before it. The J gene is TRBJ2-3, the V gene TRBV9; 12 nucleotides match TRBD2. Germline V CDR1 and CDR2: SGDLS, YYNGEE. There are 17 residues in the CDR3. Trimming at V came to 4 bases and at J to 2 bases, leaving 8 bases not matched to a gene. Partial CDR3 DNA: TGTGCCAGCAGCAAAGGACTAGCGGGGTCCTACACAGATACG. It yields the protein CASSKGLAGSYTDT. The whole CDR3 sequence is CASSKGLAGSYTDTQYF.

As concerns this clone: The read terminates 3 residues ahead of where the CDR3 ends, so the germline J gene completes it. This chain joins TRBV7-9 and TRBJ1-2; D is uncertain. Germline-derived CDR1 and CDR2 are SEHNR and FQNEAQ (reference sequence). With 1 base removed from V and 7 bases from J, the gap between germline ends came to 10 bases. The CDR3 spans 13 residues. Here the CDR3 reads CASSLVREGGYTF. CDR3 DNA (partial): TGTGCCAGCAGCTTAGTTAGAGAGGGTGGC.

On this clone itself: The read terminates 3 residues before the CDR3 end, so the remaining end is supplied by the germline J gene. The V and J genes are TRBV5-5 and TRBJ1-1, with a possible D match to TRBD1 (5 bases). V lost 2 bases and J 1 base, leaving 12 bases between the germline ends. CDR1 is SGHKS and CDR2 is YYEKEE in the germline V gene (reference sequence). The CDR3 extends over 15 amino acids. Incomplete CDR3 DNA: TGTGCCAGCAGCTTTCGGCTCGGGGGGAACACTGAA. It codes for CASSFRLGGNTE. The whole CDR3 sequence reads CASSFRLGGNTEAFF.

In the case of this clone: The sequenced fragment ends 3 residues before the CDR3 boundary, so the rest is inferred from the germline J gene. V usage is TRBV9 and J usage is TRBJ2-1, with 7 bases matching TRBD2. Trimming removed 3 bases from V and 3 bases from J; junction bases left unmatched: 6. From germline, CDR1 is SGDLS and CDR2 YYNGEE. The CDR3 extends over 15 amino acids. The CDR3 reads CASSGRDYIYNEQFF. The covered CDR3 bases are TGTGCCAGCAGCGGTCGGGACTACATCTACAATGAG.

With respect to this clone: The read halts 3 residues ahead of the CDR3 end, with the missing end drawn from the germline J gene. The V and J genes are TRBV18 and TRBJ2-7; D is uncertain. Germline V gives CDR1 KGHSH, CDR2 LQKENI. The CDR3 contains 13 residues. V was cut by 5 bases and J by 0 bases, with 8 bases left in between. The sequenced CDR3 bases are TGTGCCAGCTCATCCTATAACTCCTACGAG. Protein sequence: CASSSYNSYE. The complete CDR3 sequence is CASSSYNSYEQYF. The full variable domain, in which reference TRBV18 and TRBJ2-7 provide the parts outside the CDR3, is NAGVMQNPRHLVRRRGQEARLRCSPMKGHSHVYWYRQLPEEGLKFMVYLQKENIIDESGMPKERFSAEFPKEGPSILRIQQVVRGDSAAYFCASSSYNSYEQYFGPGTRLTVT.

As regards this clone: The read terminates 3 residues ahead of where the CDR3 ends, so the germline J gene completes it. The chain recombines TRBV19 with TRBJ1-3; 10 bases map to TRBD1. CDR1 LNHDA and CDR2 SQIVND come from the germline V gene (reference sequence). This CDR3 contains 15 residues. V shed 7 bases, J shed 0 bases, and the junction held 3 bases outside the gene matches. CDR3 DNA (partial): TGTGCCAGTACCGGGACAGGGGTCTCTGGAAACACC. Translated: CASTGTGVSGNT. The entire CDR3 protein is CASTGTGVSGNTIYF.

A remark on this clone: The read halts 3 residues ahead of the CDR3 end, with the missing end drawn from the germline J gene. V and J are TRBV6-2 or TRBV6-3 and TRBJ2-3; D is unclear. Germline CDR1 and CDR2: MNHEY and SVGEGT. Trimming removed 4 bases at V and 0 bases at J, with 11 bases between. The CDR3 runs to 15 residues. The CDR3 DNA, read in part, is TGTGCCAGCAGTTCCCCGCGAGCTAGCACAGATACG. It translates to CASSSPRASTDT. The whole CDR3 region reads CASSSPRASTDTQYF.

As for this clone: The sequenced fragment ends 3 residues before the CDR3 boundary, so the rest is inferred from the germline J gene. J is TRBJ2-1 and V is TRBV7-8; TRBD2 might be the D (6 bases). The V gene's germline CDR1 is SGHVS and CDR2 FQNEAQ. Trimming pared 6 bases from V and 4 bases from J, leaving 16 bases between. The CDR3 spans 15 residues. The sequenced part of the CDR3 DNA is TGTGCCAGCAGAGCGGGTCGGTTTAGGTACAATGAG. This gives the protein CASRAGRFRYNE. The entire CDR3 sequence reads CASRAGRFRYNEQFF.

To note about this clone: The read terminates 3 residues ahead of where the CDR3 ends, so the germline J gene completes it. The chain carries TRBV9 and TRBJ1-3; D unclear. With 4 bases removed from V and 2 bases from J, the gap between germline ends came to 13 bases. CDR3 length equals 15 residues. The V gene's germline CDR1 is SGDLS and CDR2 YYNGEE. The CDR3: CASSSDWRTGNTIYF. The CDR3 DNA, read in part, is TGTGCCAGCAGCTCAGACTGGAGGACTGGAAACACC.

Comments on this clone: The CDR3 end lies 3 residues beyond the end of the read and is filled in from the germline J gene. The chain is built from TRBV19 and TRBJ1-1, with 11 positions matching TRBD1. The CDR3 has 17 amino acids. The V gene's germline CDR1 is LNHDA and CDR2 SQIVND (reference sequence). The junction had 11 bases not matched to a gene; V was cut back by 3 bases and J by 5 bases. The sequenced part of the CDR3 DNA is TGTGCCAGTAGTATTATAAAGGGGACAGGGGGGAAAACTGAA. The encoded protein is CASSIIKGTGGKTE. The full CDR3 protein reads CASSIIKGTGGKTEAFF.

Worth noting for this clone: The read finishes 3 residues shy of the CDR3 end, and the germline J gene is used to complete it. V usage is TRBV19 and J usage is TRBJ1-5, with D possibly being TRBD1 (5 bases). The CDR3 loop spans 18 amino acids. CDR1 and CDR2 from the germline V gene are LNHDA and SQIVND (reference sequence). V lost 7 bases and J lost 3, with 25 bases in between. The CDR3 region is CASTPEEGWGPVNQPQHF. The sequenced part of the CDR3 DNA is TGTGCCAGTACCCCAGAGGAGGGTTGGGGCCCCGTCAATCAGCCC.

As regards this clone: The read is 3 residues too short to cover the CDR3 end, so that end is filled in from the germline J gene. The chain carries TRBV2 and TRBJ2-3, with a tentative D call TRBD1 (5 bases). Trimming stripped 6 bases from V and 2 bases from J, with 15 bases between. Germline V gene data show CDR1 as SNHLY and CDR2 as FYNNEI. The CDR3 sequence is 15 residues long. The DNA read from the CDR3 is TGTGCCAGCAGCTCAGGGCCCCCCGACACAGATACG. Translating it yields CASSSGPPDTDT. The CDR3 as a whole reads CASSSGPPDTDTQYF.

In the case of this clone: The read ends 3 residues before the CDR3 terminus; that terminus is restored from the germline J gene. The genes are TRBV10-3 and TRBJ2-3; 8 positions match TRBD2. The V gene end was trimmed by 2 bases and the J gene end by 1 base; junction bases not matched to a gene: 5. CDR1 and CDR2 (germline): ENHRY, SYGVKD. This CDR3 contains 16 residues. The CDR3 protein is CAISEAAGGRTDTQYF. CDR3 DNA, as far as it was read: TGTGCCATCAGTGAGGCGGCGGGAGGCCGCACAGATACG.

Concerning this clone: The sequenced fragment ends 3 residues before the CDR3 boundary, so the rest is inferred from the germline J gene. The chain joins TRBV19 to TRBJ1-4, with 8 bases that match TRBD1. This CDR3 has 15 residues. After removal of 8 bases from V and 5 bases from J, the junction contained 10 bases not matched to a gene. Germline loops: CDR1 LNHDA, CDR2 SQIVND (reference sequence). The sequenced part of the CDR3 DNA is TGTGCCAGTCGGCCTTCGGACAGGGAAAATGAAAAA. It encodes CASRPSDRENEK. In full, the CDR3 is CASRPSDRENEKLFF.